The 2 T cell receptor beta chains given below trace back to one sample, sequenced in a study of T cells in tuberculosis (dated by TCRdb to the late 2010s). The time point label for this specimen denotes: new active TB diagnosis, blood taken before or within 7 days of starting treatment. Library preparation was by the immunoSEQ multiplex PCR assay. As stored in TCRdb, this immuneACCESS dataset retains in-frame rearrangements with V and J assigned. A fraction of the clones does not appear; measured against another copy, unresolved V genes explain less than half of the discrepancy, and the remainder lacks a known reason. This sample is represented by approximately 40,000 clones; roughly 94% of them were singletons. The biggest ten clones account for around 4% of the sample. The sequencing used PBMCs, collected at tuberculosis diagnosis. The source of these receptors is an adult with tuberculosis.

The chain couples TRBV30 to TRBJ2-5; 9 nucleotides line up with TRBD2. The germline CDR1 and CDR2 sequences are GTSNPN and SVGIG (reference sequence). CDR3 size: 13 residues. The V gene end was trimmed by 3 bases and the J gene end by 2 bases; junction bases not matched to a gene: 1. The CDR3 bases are TGTGCCTGGAGGCGGGGGGGTCAAGAGACCCAGTACTTC. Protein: CAWRRGGQETQYF.

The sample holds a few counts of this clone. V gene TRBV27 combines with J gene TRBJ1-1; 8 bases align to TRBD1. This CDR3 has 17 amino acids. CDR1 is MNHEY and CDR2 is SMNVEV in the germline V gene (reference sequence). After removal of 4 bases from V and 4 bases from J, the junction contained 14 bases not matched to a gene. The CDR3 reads CASSSQTGGVRGTEAFF. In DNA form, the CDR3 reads TGTGCCAGCAGTTCTCAAACAGGGGGGGTTCGGGGCACTGAAGCTTTCTTT.